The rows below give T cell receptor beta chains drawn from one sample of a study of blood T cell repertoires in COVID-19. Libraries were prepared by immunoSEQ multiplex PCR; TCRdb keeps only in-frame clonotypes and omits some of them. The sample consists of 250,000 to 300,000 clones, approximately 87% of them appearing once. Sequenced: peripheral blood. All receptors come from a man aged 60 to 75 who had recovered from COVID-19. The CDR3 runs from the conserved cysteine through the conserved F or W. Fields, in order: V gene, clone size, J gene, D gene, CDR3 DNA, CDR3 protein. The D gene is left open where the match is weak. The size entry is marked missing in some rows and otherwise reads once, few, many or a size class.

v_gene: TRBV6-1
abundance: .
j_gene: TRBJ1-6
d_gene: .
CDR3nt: TGTGCCAGCAGTGACAACGGGTTCTATAATTCACCCCTCCACTTT
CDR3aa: CASSDNGFYNSPLHF

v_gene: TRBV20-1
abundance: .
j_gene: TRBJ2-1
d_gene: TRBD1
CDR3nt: TGCAGTGCTAACCTCCGGGACAGGGTTTTCTTC
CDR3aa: CSANLRDRVFF

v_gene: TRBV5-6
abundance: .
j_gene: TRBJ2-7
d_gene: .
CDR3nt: TGTGCCAGCAGCTTGGCCGGGGGAGCCCACTGGGACGAGCAGTACTTC
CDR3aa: CASSLAGGAHWDEQYF

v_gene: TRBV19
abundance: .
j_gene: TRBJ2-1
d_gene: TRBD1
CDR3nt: TGTGCCAGTAGTATAAGGACAGGTCTGTACAATGAGCAGTTCTTC
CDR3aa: CASSIRTGLYNEQFF

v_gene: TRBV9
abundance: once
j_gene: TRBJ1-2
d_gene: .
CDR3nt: TGTGCCAGCAGCGGAAGAGGACAGCAGATCTATGGCTACACCTTC
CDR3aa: CASSGRGQQIYGYTF

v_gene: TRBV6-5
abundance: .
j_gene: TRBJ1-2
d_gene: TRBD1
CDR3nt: TGTGCCAGCAGCCCGGACAGGCAGTTCTATGGCTACACCTTC
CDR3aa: CASSPDRQFYGYTF

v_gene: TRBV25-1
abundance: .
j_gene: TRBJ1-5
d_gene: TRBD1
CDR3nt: TGTGCCAGCAGTGACGCCGGGACAGGGGGCTTTGGCAATCAGCCCCAGCATTTT
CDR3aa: CASSDAGTGGFGNQPQHF

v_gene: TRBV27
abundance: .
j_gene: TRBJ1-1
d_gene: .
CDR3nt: TGTGCCAGCAGACACGGACAGACCATGAACACTGAAGCTTTCTTT
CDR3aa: CASRHGQTMNTEAFF

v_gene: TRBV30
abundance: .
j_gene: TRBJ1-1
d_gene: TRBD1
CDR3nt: TGTGCCTGGATTTCCCTCAGGGGGCATGGTGAAGCTTTCTTT
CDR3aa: CAWISLRGHGEAFF

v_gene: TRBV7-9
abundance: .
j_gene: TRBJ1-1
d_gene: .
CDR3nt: TGTGCCAGCAGCTCTCCTTCGGCGAAGGAGAGGTTGATGAACACTGAAGCTTTCTTT
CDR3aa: CASSSPSAKERLMNTEAFF

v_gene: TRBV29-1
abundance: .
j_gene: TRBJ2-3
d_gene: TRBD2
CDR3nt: TGCAGCGTTCAGGGACTAGCGGGGATATACGATACGCAGTATTTT
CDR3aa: CSVQGLAGIYDTQYF

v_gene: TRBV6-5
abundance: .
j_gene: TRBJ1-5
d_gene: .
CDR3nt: TGTGCCAGCAAACCAGGGGCTAGCAATCAGCCCCAGCATTTT
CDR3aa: CASKPGASNQPQHF

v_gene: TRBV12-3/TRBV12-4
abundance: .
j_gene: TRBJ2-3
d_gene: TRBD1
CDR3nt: TGTGCCAGCAGCCCTCGACAGGGAGATACGCAGTATTTT
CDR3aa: CASSPRQGDTQYF

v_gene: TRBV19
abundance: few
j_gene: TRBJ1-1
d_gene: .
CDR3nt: TGTGCCAGTAGTGGGAGGGCGCCCCAGACTGAAGCTTTCTTT
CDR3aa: CASSGRAPQTEAFF

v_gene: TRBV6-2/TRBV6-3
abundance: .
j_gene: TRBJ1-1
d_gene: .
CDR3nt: TGTGCCAGCAGTAACCTCCTAGGGGTGAACACTGAAGCTTTCTTT
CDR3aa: CASSNLLGVNTEAFF

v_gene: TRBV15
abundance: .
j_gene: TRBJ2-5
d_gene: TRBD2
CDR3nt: TGTGCCACCAGCAGAGATTTAGCGGGGTCGCCGGTGGGAGAGACCCAGTACTTC
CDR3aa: CATSRDLAGSPVGETQYF

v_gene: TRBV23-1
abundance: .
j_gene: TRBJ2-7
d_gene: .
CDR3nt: TGCGCCAGCAGTCCGAATGTCCTCGGGTCCCCGCGCGAGCAGTACTTC
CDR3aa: CASSPNVLGSPREQYF

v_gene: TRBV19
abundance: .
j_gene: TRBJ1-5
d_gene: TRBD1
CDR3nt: TGTGCCAGTAAGGGGGGACAGGGGGCCGATAGCAATCAGCCCCAGCATTTT
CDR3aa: CASKGGQGADSNQPQHF

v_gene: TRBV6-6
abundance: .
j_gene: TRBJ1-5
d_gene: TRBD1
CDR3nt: TGTGCCAGCAGTTCCGGACAGGATAGCAATCAGCCCCAGCATTTT
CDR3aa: CASSSGQDSNQPQHF

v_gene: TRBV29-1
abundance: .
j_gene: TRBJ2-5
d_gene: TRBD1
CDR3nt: TGCAGCGCCCGGACAGGGGGAGGACAAGAGACCCAGTACTTC
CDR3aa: CSARTGGGQETQYF

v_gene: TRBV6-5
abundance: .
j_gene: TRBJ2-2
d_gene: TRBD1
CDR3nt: TGTGCCAGCAGTTACGGGACAGAACGCACCGGGGAGCTGTTTTTT
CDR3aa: CASSYGTERTGELFF

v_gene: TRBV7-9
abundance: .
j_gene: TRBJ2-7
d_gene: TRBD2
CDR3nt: TGTGCCAGCAGCTTATCCATTTTGGGAGGGATCGAGCAGTACTTC
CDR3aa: CASSLSILGGIEQYF

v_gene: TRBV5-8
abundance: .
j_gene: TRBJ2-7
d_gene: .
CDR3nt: TGTGCCAGCAGCTTGGCGTGGGGGACACCTTCCTACGAGCAGTACTTC
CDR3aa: CASSLAWGTPSYEQYF

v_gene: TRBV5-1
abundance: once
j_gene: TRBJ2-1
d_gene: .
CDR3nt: TGCGCCAGCAGCGGACGGACAGACTACAATGAGCAGTTCTTC
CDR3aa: CASSGRTDYNEQFF

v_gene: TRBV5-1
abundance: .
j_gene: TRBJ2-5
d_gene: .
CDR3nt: TGCGCCAGCAGCTTGGGAAACGGGGAGACCCAGTACTTC
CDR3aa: CASSLGNGETQYF

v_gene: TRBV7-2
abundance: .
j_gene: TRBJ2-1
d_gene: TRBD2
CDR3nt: TGTGCCAGCAGCTTATCTGGTAGCGGGAGTATGAACAATGAGCAGTTCTTC
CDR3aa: CASSLSGSGSMNNEQFF

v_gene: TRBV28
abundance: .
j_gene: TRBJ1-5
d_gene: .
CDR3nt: TGTGCCAGCAGTTTATACGGGCCTGGACTCAATCAGCCCCAGCATTTT
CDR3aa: CASSLYGPGLNQPQHF

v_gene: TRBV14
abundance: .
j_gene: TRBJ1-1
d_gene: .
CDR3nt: TGTGCCAGCAGCCAAACAGGGTGGACTGAAGCTTTCTTT
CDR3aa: CASSQTGWTEAFF

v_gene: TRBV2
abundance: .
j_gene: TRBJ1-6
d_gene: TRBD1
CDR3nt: TGTGCCAGCAGTCCTGGCGGGACAGGGGTCTTTTCACCCCTCCACTTT
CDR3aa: CASSPGGTGVFSPLHF

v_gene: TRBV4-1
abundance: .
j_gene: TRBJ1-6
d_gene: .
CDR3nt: TGCGCCAGCAGCCAGGCCTTGCCTGGTTCACCCCTCCACTTT
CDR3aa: CASSQALPGSPLHF

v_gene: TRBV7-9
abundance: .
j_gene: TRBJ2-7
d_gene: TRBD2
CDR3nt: TGTGCCAGCAGCACGGGACTAGCGGAATCCTACGAGCAGTACTTC
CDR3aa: CASSTGLAESYEQYF

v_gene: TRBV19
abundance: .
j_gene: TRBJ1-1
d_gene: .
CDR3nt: TGTGCCAGTAGCTACCAGGCCCTATTGAACACTGAAGCTTTCTTT
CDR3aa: CASSYQALLNTEAFF

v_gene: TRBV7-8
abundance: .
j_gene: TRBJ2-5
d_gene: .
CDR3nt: TGTGCCAGCAGCTTTAAAGAGACCCAGTACTTC
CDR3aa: CASSFKETQYF

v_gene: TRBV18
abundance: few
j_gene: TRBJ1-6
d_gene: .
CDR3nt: TGTGCCAGCTCACCCGCGTCGGGAAGAAATTCACCCCTCCACTTT
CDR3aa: CASSPASGRNSPLHF

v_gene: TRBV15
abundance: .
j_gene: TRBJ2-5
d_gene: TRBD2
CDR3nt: TGTGCCACCAGCAGAAACCGGGGACTAGCGGGGGGCCGGCAAGAGACCCAGTACTTC
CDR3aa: CATSRNRGLAGGRQETQYF

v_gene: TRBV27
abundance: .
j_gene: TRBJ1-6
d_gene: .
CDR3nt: TGTGCCAGCAGTTTATTTCTCGGAGGGAGCTCCTATAATTCACCCCTCCACTTT
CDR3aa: CASSLFLGGSSYNSPLHF

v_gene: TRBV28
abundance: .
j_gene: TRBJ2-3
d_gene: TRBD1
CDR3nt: TGTGCCAGCAGTACCGAGATCCGACAGGGGATAGATACGCAGTATTTT
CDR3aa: CASSTEIRQGIDTQYF

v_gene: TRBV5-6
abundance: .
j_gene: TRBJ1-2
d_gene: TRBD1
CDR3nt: TGTGCCAGCGCGTCGGACAGGGGGCATGGCTACACCTTC
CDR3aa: CASASDRGHGYTF

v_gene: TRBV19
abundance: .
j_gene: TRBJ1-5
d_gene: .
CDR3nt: TGTGCCAGTAGTATCCGGACATATAGCAATCAGCCCCAGCATTTT
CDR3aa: CASSIRTYSNQPQHF

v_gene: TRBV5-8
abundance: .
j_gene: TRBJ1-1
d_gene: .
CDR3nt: TGTGCCAGCAGCCCAGCGGGACGGGCGAACACTGAAGCTTTCTTT
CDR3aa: CASSPAGRANTEAFF

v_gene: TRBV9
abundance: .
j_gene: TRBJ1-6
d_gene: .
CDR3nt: TGTGCCAGCAGATCTGGTGGGACAACAAATTCACCCCTCCACTTT
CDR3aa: CASRSGGTTNSPLHF

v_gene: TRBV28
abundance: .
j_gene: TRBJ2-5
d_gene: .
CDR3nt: TGTGCCAGCAGTTTATGGGGGCCAGGGGAGACCCAGTACTTC
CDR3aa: CASSLWGPGETQYF

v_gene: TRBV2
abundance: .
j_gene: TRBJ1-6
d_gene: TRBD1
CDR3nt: TGTGCCAGCTTACCGGGACAGGGAAGGGGCAATTCACCCCTCCACTTT
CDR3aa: CASLPGQGRGNSPLHF

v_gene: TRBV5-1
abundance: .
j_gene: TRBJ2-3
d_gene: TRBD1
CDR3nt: TGCGCCAGCAGCTCAGGACAGGGATCCACAGATACGCAGTATTTT
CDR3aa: CASSSGQGSTDTQYF

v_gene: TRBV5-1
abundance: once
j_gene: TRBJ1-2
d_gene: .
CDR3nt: TGCGCCAGCAGCGCCCAGACCCGGGACACCAACTATGGCTACACCTTC
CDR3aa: CASSAQTRDTNYGYTF

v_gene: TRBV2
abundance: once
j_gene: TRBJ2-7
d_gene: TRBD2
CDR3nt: TGTGCCAGCAGGTCGGCGGGAGCCCCCTACGAGCAGTACTTC
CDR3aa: CASRSAGAPYEQYF